This paragraph reports one T cell receptor beta chain. The Seattle patients joined while their infection was active and were tracked longitudinally afterward. Method: immunoSEQ multiplex PCR; TCRdb's copy keeps in-frame clones and lacks some. The repertoire holds 150,000 to 200,000 clones, with 86% as singletons. These data belong to a study of blood T cell repertoires in COVID-19. Study-wide background: PBMCs, B-cell-depleted T cells, or T cells were the source of the cDNA or gDNA that made up the material.

In germline, CDR1 is SGHTA, CDR2 FQGNSA. Between the trimmed V and J ends, which lost 3 bases and 1 base, there was a span of 9 bases. The CDR3 is made up of 14 amino acids. The chain employs TRBV7-2 and TRBJ2-5, with D possibly being TRBD2 (5 bases). The receptor was isolated from a woman aged 60 to 75 with COVID-19, enrolled during active disease. Specimen: peripheral blood. Here the CDR3 DNA reads TGTGCCAGCAGCTTGGGAGCACCCCAAGAGACCCAGTACTTC. Protein product: CASSLGAPQETQYF.